These 8 T cell receptor beta chains were sequenced from one sample in a study of control samples from healthy donors and cancer patients. Only in-frame clones appear in the TCRdb table, and some are missing; sequencing was by immunoSEQ multiplex PCR. This sample has some 99,000 clones, with about nine tenths found just once. The sequencing sample was made of blood. These receptors came from a human donor in good health. The donor label of this sample is uncertain.

This sequence joins TRBV19 and TRBJ2-7; tentatively, D is TRBD1 (6 bases). Germline V gene data show CDR1 as LNHDA and CDR2 as SQIVND (reference sequence). Trimming removed 6 bases from V and 4 bases from J, with 16 bases in between. There are 14 residues in the CDR3. As DNA, the CDR3 is TGTGCCAGTAGCGGAACAGGGAAATCGTACGAGCAGTACTTC. It encodes CASSGTGKSYEQYF.

The chain joins TRBV5-1 to TRBJ1-4; unclear D gene. Germline V gene data show CDR1 as SGHRS and CDR2 as YFSETQ. Trimming left V 0 bases short and J 7 bases short, with 7 bases between. The CDR3 spans 13 residues. The CDR3 DNA sequence: TGCGCCAGCAGCTTGGGGGATGGTGAAAAACTGTTTTTT. Translating it yields CASSLGDGEKLFF.

The chain recombines TRBV6-5 with TRBJ2-7, with a possible D match to TRBD1 (6 bases). Germline CDR1 reads MNHEY; CDR2 reads SVGAGI. The V end lost 6 bases, the J end lost 1 base, and 13 bases lay between the germline ends. CDR3 size: 14 residues. The CDR3 spells CASRLDRASYEQYF. The CDR3 DNA sequence: TGTGCCAGCAGACTGGACAGAGCGTCCTACGAGCAGTACTTC.

The chain uses TRBV5-1 and TRBJ2-1; D is unresolved. The CDR3 sequence is 13 residues long. Germline-derived CDR1 and CDR2 are SGHRS and YFSETQ. Deletions cut 0 bases from V and 5 bases from J, with 6 bases between. Written as DNA, the CDR3 is TGCGCCAGCAGCTTGGTGTCTAACAATGAGCAGTTCTTC. This encodes CASSLVSNNEQFF.

The chain carries TRBV19 and TRBJ2-4, with D perhaps being TRBD1 or TRBD2 (5 bases each). Germline-derived CDR1 and CDR2 are LNHDA and SQIVND (reference sequence). V was clipped by 5 bases and J by 8 bases, with 16 bases between them. The CDR3 runs 14 residues. CDR3 residues: CASSPGTETDIQYF. The CDR3 nucleotides read TGTGCCAGTAGTCCCGGGACGGAGACGGACATTCAGTACTTC.

The genes are TRBV7-2 and TRBJ1-5; D remains unclear. The V gene's germline CDR1 is SGHTA and CDR2 FQGNSA. There are 15 residues in the CDR3. Between the trimmed V and J ends, which lost 1 base and 5 bases, there was a span of 12 bases. The DNA of the CDR3 is TGTGCCAGCAGCTTAGACAGCCTCTACTATCAGCCCCAGCATTTT. As protein: CASSLDSLYYQPQHF.

This chain uses TRBV10-3 with TRBJ2-1; 13 nucleotides agree with TRBD2. The CDR3 runs 18 residues. CDR1 and CDR2 from the germline V gene are ENHRY and SYGVKD. V was clipped by 2 bases and J by 5 bases; unmatched bases: 9. CDR3 loop: CAISEPKSGLAGDNEQFF. The CDR3 DNA reads TGTGCCATCAGTGAGCCTAAAAGCGGACTAGCGGGGGACAATGAGCAGTTCTTC.

This clone was seen just once. The V call is TRBV6-1, the J call TRBJ1-6; 7 bases are shared with TRBD1. The V gene's germline CDR1 is MNHNS and CDR2 SASEGT. The CDR3 totals 16 residues. Germline trimming cut 2 bases from V and 8 bases from J; bases unmatched to any gene: 9. The CDR3 here is CASSESRQGTYSPLHF. In DNA, the CDR3 is TGTGCCAGCAGTGAATCTAGACAGGGCACCTATTCACCCCTCCACTTT.